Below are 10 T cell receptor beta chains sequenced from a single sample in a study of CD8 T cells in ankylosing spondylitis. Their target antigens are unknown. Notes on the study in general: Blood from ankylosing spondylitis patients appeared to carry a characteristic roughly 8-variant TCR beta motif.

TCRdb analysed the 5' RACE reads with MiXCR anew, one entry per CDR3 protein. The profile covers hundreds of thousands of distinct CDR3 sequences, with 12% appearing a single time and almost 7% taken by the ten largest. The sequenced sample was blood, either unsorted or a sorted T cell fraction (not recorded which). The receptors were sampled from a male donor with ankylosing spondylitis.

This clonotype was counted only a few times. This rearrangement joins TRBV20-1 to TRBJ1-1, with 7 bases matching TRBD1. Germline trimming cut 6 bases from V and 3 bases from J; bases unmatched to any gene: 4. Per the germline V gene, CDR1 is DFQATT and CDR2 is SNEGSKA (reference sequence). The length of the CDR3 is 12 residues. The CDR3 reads CSAHQGDTEAFF. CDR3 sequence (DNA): TGCAGTGCGCATCAGGGGGACACTGAAGCTTTCTTT.

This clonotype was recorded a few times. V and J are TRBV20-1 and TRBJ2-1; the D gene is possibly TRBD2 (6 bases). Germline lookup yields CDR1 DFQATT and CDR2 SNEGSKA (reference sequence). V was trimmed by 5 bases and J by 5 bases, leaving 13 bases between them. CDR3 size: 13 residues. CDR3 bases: TGCAGTGCTTCGGGACTCCGCCACAATGAGCAGTTCTTC. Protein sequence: CSASGLRHNEQFF.

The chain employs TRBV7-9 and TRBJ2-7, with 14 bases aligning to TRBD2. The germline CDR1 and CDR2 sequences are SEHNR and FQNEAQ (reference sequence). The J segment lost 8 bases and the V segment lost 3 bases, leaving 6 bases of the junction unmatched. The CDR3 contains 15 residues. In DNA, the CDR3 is TGTGCCAGCAGCTTCGGGACTAGCGGGAGTACTAAGCAGTACTTC. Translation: CASSFGTSGSTKQYF.

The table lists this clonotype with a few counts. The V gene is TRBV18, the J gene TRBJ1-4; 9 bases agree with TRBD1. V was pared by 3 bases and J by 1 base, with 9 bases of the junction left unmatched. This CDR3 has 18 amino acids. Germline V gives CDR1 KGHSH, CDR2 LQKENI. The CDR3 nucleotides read TGTGCCAGCTCACCGATAACAGGGGGCGTGGGAACTAATGAAAAACTGTTTTTT. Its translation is CASSPITGGVGTNEKLFF.

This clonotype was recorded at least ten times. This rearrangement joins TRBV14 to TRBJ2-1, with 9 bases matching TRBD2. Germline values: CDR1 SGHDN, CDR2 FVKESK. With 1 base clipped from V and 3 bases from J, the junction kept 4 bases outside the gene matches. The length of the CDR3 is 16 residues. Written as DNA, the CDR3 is TGTGCCAGCAGCCAAGGGCTAGCGGGGCTCTACAATGAGCAGTTCTTC. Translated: CASSQGLAGLYNEQFF. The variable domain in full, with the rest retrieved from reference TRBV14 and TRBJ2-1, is EAGVTQFPSHSVIEKGQTVTLRCDPISGHDNLYWYRRVMGKEIKFLLHFVKESKQDESGMPNNRFLAERTGGTYSTLKVQPAELEDSGVYFCASSQGLAGLYNEQFFGPGTRLTVL.

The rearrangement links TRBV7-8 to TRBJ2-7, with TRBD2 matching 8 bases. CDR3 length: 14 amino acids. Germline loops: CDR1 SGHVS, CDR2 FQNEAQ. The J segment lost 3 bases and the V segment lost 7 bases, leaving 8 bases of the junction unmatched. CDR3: CASTPSGSIYEQYF. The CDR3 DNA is TGTGCCAGCACCCCGAGCGGGAGCATCTACGAGCAGTACTTC.

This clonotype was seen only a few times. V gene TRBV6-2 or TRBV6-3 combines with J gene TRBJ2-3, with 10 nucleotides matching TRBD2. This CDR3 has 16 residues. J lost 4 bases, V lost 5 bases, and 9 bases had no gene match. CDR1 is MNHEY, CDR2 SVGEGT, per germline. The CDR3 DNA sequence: TGTGCCAGCAGTCTGCTAGCGGGAGTGGAGGCAGATACGCAGTATTTT. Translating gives CASSLLAGVEADTQYF.

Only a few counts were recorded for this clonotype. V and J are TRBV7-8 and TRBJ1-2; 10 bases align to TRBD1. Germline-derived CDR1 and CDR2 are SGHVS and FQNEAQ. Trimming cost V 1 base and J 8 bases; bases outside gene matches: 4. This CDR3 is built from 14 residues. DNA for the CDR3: TGTGCCAGCAGCTTAGTGACAGGGGGCAGGGGCTACACCTTC. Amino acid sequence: CASSLVTGGRGYTF.

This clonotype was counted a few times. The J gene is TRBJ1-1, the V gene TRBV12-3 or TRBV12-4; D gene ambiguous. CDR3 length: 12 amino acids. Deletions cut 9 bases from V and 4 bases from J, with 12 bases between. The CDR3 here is CASFRGFTEAFF. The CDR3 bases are TGTGCCAGTTTCCGGGGTTTCACTGAAGCTTTCTTT.

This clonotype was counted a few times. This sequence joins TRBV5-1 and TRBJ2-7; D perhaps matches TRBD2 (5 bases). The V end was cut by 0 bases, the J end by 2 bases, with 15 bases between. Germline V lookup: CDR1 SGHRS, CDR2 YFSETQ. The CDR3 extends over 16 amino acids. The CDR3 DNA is TGCGCCAGCAGCTTGGATGAAGCGAGGGCTACCTACGAGCAGTACTTC. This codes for CASSLDEARATYEQYF.